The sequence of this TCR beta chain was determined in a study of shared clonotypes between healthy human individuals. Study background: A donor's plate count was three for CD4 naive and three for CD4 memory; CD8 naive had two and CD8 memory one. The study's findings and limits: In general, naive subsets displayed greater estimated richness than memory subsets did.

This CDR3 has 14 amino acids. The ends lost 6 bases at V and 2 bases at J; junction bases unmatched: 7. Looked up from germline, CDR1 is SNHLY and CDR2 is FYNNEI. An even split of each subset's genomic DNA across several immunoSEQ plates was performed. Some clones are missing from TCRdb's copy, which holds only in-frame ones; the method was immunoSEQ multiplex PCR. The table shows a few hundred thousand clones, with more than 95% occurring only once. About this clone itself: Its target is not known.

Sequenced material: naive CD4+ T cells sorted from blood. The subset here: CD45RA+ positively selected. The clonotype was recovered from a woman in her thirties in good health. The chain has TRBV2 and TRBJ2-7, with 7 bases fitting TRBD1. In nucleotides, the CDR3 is TGTGCCAGCAGCCAACAGGGGACAGCCTACGAGCAGTACTTC. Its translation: CASSQQGTAYEQYF.